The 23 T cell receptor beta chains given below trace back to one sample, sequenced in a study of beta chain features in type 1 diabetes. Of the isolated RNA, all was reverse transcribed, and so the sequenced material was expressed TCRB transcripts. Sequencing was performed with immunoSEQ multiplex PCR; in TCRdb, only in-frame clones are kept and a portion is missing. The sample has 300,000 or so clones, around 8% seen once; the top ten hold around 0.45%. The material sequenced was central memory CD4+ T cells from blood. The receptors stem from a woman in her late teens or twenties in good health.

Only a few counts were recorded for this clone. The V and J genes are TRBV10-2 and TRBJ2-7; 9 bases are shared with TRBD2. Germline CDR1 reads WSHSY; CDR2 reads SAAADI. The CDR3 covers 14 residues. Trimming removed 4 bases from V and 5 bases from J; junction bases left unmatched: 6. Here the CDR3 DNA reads TGCGCCAGCAGTGCGGCGGGAGGGACCCACGAGCAGTACTTC. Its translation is CASSAAGGTHEQYF.

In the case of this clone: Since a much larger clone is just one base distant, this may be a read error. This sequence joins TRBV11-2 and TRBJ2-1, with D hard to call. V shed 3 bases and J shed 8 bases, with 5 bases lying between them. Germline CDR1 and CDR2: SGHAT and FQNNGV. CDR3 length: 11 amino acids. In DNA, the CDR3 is TGTGCCAGCAGCTTTTTCTATGAGCAGTTCTTC. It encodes CASSFFYEQFF.

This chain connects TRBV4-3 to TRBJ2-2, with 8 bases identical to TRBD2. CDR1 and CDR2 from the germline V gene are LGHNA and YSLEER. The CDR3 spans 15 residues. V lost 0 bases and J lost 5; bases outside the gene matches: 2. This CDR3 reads CASSQDGRVTGELFF. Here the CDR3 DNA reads TGCGCCAGCAGCCAAGACGGGAGGGTTACCGGGGAGCTGTTTTTT.

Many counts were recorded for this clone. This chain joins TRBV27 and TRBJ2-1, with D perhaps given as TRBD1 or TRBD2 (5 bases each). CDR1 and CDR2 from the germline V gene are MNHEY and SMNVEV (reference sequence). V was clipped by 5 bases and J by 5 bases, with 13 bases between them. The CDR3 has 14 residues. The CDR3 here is CASSPPREHNEQFF. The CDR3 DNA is TGTGCCAGCAGTCCCCCCAGGGAGCACAATGAGCAGTTCTTC.

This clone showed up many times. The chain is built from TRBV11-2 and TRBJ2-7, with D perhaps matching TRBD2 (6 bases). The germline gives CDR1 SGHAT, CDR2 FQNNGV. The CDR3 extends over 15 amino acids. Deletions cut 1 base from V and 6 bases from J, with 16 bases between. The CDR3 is CASSLGLGQAIEQYF. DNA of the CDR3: TGTGCCAGCAGCTTAGGACTAGGACAAGCTATCGAGCAGTACTTC.

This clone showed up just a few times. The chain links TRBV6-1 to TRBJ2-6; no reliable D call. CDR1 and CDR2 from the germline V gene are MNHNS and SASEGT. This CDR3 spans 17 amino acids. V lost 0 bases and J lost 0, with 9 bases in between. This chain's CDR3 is CASSEALWNSGANVLTF. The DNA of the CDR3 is TGTGCCAGCAGTGAAGCGCTCTGGAACTCTGGGGCCAACGTCCTGACTTTC.

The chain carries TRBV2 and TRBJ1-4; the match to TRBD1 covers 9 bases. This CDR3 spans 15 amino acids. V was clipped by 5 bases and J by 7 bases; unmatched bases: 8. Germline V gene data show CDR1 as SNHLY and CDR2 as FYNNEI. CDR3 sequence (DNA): TGTGCCAGCAGTCCGAGACAGGGGGGGAGTGAAAAACTGTTTTTT. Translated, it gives CASSPRQGGSEKLFF.

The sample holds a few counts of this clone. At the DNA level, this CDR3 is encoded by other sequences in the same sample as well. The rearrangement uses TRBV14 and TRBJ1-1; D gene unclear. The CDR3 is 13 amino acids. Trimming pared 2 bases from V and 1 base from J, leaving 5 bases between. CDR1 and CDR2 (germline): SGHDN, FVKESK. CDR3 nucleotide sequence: TGTGCCAGCAGCCAAACACCGAACACTGAAGCTTTCTTT. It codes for CASSQTPNTEAFF.

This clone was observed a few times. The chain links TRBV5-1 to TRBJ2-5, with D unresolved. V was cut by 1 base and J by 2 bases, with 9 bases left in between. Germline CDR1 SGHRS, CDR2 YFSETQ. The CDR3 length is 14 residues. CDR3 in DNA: TGCGCCAGCAGCTTGCAGGTCGGTCAAGAGACCCAGTACTTC. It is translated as CASSLQVGQETQYF.

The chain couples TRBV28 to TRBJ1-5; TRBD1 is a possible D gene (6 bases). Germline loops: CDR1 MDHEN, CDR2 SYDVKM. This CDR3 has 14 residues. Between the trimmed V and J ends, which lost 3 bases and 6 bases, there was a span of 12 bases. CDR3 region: CASSFPQGPQPQHF. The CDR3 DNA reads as TGTGCCAGCAGTTTCCCTCAGGGGCCTCAGCCCCAGCATTTT.

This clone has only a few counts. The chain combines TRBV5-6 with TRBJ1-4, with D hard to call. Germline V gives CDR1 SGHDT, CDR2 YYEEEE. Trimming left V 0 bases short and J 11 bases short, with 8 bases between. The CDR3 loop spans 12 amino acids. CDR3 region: CASSLANRKLFF. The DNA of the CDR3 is TGTGCCAGCAGCTTGGCCAACCGTAAACTGTTTTTT. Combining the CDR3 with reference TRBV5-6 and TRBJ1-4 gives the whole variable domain DAGVTQSPTHLIKTRGQQVTLRCSPKSGHDTVSWYQQALGQGPQFIFQYYEEEERQRGNFPDRFSGHQFPNYSSELNVNALLLGDSALYLCASSLANRKLFFGSGTQLSVL.

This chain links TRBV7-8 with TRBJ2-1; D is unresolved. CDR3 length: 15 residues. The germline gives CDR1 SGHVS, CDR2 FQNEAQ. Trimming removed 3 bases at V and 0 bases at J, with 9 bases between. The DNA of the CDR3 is TGTGCCAGCAGCTTTCAGGTCAGCTCCTACAATGAGCAGTTCTTC. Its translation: CASSFQVSSYNEQFF.

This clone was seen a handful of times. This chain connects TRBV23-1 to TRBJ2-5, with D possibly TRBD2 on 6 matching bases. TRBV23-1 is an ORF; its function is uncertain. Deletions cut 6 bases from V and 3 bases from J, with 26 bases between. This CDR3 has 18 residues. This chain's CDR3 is CASSLKLAELSPKETQYF. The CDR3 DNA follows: TGCGCCAGCAGCCTTAAACTAGCAGAATTAAGCCCAAAAGAGACCCAGTACTTC.

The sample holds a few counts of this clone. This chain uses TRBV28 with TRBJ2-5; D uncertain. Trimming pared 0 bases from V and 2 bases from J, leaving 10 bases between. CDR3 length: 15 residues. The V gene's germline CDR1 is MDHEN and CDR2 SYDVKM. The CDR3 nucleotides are TGTGCCAGCAGTTTATGGGGCGCCGGTCAAGAGACCCAGTACTTC. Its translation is CASSLWGAGQETQYF.

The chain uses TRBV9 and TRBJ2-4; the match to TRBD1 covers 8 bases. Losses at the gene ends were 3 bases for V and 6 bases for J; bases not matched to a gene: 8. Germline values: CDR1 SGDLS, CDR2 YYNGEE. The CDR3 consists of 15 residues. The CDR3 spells CASSAGQGSRNIQYF. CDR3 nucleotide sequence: TGTGCCAGCAGCGCCGGACAGGGTTCGAGAAACATTCAGTACTTC.

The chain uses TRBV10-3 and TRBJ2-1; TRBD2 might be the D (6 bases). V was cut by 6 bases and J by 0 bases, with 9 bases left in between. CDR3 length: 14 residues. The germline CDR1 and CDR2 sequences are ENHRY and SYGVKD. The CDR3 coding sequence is TGTGCCATCAGGGGGGGATCCTCCTACAATGAGCAGTTCTTC. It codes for CAIRGGSSYNEQFF.

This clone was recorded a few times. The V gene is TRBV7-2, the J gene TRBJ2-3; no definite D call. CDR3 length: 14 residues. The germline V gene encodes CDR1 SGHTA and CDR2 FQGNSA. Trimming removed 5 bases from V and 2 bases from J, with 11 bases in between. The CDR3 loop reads CASSQSRYTDTQYF. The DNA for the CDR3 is TGTGCCAGCAGCCAAAGTCGCTACACAGATACGCAGTATTTT.

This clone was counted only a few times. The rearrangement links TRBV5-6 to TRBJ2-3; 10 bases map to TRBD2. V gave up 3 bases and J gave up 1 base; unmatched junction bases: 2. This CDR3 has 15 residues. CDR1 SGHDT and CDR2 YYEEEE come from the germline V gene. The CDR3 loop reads CASSSGTSGTDTQYF. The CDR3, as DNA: TGTGCCAGCAGCTCCGGGACTAGCGGCACAGATACGCAGTATTTT.

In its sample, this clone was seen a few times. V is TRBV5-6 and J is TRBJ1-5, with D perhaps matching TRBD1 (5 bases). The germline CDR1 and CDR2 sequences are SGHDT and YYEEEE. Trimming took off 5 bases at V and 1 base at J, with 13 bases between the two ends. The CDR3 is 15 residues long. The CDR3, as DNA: TGTGCCAGCAGTTTTTCCCCAGGGAGCAATCAGCCCCAGCATTTT. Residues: CASSFSPGSNQPQHF.

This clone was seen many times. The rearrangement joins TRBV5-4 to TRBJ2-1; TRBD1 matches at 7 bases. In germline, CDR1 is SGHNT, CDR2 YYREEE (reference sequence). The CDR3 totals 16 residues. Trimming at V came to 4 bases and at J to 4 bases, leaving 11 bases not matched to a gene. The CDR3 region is CASSPGQAGVYNEQFF. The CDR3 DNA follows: TGTGCCAGCAGCCCAGGACAGGCAGGGGTTTACAATGAGCAGTTCTTC.

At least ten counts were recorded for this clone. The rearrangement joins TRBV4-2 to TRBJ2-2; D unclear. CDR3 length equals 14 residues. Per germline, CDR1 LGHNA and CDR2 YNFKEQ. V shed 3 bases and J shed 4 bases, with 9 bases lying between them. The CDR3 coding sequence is TGTGCCAGCAGCCATCGCACGGGCACCGGGGAGCTGTTTTTT. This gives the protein CASSHRTGTGELFF.

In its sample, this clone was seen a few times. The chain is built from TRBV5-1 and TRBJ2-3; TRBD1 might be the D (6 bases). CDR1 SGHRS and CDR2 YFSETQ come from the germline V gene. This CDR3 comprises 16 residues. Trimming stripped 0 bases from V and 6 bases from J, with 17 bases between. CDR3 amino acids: CASSLESAGAEDTQYF. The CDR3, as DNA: TGCGCCAGCAGCTTGGAGTCGGCAGGGGCGGAGGATACGCAGTATTTT.

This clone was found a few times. The CDR3 region has the DNA TGTGCCAGCAGTTTTCGGACAGGGGCTCTGGAGACCCAGTACTTC. It is translated as CASSFRTGALETQYF. V usage is TRBV28 and J usage is TRBJ2-5, with 9 positions matching TRBD1. With 3 bases clipped from V and 5 bases from J, the junction kept 7 bases outside the gene matches. Germline-derived CDR1 and CDR2 are MDHEN and SYDVKM. This CDR3 has 15 amino acids.